In its sample, the clone carrying this TCR beta chain was seen many times. The antigen is not known. One entry per CDR3 protein, called by TCRdb with MiXCR from the PCR reads. The profile shows about 640,000 distinct CDR3 sequences, nearly 20% of them singletons. Per germline, CDR1 MGHRA and CDR2 YSYEKL. V shed 1 base, J shed 2 bases, and the junction held 3 bases outside the gene matches. The CDR3 loop spans 16 amino acids. The data originate from a study of molecular identifiers for immune sequencing clone quantification. Whole-study context: Split five ways in replicates, RNA from around 20,000 or 99,000 naive CD8 cells had four portions sequenced.

Sorting selected naive CD8 T cells with a CD8+CD4-CCR7+CD45RA+ phenotype. Study-level points and caveats: Clones exceeding 20 RNA copies carried over 98% of effector molecules but under 1% of naive-cell molecules. Spiked Jurkat TCR RNA from one cell was reportedly detectable among 950,000 to 1,000,000 naive cells.

The V and J genes are TRBV4-1 and TRBJ1-5; TRBD1 aligns across 9 bases. The sample was naive CD8+ T cells from blood, with Jurkat cell RNA spiked in. The subset here: FACS-sorted CD8+CD4-CCR7+CD45RA+ naive T cells. The sequence was collected from a human donor in good health. Some libraries in this study had Jurkat cell RNA spiked in. This chain's CDR3 is CASSQVWTGGNQPQHF. The DNA for the CDR3 is TGCGCCAGCAGCCAAGTGTGGACAGGGGGCAATCAGCCCCAGCATTTT.